What follows are 25 T cell receptor beta chains derived from one specimen sequenced in a study of cytomegalovirus exposure and HLA in healthy donors. With 60 Vbeta and 13 Jbeta primers, the PCR was carried out. TCRdb's copy holds only in-frame clones and misses some; the assay was immunoSEQ multiplex PCR. The sample records fewer than 250,000 clones, roughly 80% being singletons. The sequencing sample was made of PBMCs. The receptor source for this set is a man aged 30 to 45 in good health and CMV-seronegative.

This clone was seen a few times. The chain links TRBV5-1 to TRBJ1-6; 10 bases agree with TRBD1. The CDR3 has 16 amino acids. Germline V CDR1 and CDR2: SGHRS, YFSETQ. V lost 4 bases, J lost 7 bases, and 8 bases stayed unmatched. CDR3 DNA: TGCGCCAGCAGCCCCTCGACAGGGGGCCGAAATTCACCCCTCCACTTT. It is translated as CASSPSTGGRNSPLHF. Full variable domain (rest looked up from reference TRBV5-1 and TRBJ1-6): KAGVTQTPRYLIKTRGQQVTLSCSPISGHRSVSWYQQTPGQGLQFLFEYFSETQRNKGNFPGRFSGRQFSNSRSEMNVSTLELGDSALYLCASSPSTGGRNSPLHFGNGTRLTVT.

The V gene is TRBV4-1, the J gene TRBJ1-5, with D uncertain. Trimming cost V 0 bases and J 6 bases, with 6 bases left between them. CDR1 and CDR2 (germline): MGHRA, YSYEKL. CDR3 size: 13 residues. The CDR3 DNA follows: TGCGCCAGCAGCCAAGACGGGGTTCAGCCCCAGCATTTT. Translating gives CASSQDGVQPQHF.

V gene TRBV28 combines with J gene TRBJ1-1; D is undetermined. Trimming cost V 2 bases and J 1 base, with 5 bases left between them. The CDR3 totals 13 residues. The germline gives CDR1 MDHEN, CDR2 SYDVKM. The CDR3 reads CASSLPWNTEAFF. The CDR3 DNA reads TGTGCCAGCAGTTTACCCTGGAACACTGAAGCTTTCTTT.

The chain is built from TRBV25-1 and TRBJ1-5, with D maybe TRBD1 (6 bases). V was shortened by 7 bases and J by 6 bases, with 13 bases between the two germline ends. This CDR3 has 13 amino acids. CDR1 is MGHDK and CDR2 is SYGVNS in the germline V gene. CDR3 bases: TGTGCCAGCACTAAGGGGGACGGTCAGCCCCAGCATTTT. Its translation is CASTKGDGQPQHF.

The chain links TRBV5-4 to TRBJ1-1, with D tentatively TRBD1 (5 bases). The CDR3 length is 13 residues. V was cut by 4 bases and J by 3 bases, with 10 bases left in between. Germline lookup yields CDR1 SGHNT and CDR2 YYREEE (reference sequence). The CDR3 DNA follows: TGTGCCAGCAGCGGGGGAGGCGACACTGAAGCTTTCTTT. Translating gives CASSGGGDTEAFF.

As concerns this clone: Other nucleotide sequences in the sample specify the same CDR3. The V and J genes are TRBV7-8 and TRBJ2-7, with 7 bases lining up with TRBD2. This CDR3 is built from 14 residues. The junction had 3 bases not matched to a gene; V was cut back by 4 bases and J by 0 bases. CDR1 SGHVS and CDR2 FQNEAQ come from the germline V gene. CDR3: CASSSGTISYEQYF. CDR3 DNA sequence: TGTGCCAGCAGCTCAGGGACTATCTCCTACGAGCAGTACTTC.

The CDR3 loop is CASSFGQQAKNIQYF. CDR3 in DNA: TGCGCCAGCAGCTTTGGACAGCAAGCCAAAAACATTCAGTACTTC. The rearrangement links TRBV5-1 to TRBJ2-4; TRBD1 is a possible D gene (6 bases). The V end was cut by 2 bases, the J end by 0 bases, with 9 bases between. CDR1 is SGHRS, CDR2 YFSETQ, per germline. The CDR3 covers 15 residues.

This rearrangement joins TRBV19 to TRBJ2-2; 8 bases align to TRBD2. V dropped 11 bases and J dropped 4; count of bases not matched to a gene: 12. Germline V CDR1 and CDR2: LNHDA, SQIVND (reference sequence). The CDR3 is made up of 15 amino acids. CDR3 protein: CAAERGGLGTGELFF. CDR3 coding DNA: TGTGCCGCTGAGAGGGGGGGACTAGGCACCGGGGAGCTGTTTTTT.

The chain couples TRBV10-3 to TRBJ2-5; D ambiguous. The ends were cut back, 7 bases at V and 0 bases at J, with 12 bases in the middle. The CDR3 has 14 residues. Germline CDR1 reads ENHRY; CDR2 reads SYGVKD. CDR3 residues: CAIKPEENQETQYF. In DNA, the CDR3 is TGTGCCATCAAGCCCGAAGAAAACCAAGAGACCCAGTACTTC.

This sequence joins TRBV5-1 and TRBJ2-5, with a tentative D call TRBD2 (5 bases). The CDR3 sequence is 16 residues long. Trimming removed 3 bases from V and 0 bases from J, with 15 bases in between. The V gene's germline CDR1 is SGHRS and CDR2 YFSETQ. CDR3 protein: CASSWNSGEYQETQYF. As DNA, the CDR3 is TGCGCCAGCAGCTGGAATTCCGGGGAGTACCAAGAGACCCAGTACTTC.

The chain carries TRBV5-5 and TRBJ1-2, with 8 bases matching TRBD1. The CDR3 has 14 amino acids. Germline CDR1 reads SGHKS; CDR2 reads YYEKEE (reference sequence). The V gene end was trimmed by 2 bases and the J gene end by 3 bases; junction bases not matched to a gene: 3. This CDR3 is CASSFKGQDYGYTF. The CDR3, as DNA: TGTGCCAGCAGCTTTAAGGGACAGGACTATGGCTACACCTTC.

V gene TRBV11-2 combines with J gene TRBJ2-3; 9 positions match TRBD1. The trim removed 1 base at V and 3 bases at J, leaving 2 bases unmatched. CDR3 length: 15 residues. CDR1 and CDR2 from the germline V gene are SGHAT and FQNNGV. CDR3 nucleotide sequence: TGTGCCAGCAGCTTAGTTGGACAGGGGACAGATACGCAGTATTTT. It encodes CASSLVGQGTDTQYF.

Only one count was recorded for this clone. The genes are TRBV27 and TRBJ2-7; TRBD1 is a possible D gene (5 bases). The germline gives CDR1 MNHEY, CDR2 SMNVEV (reference sequence). There are 14 residues in the CDR3. The V gene lost 5 bases and the J gene lost 2 bases, with 13 bases spanning the gap. The CDR3, as DNA: TGTGCCAGCAGTGCCGGAACAGGAGCCTACGAGCAGTACTTC. Its translation: CASSAGTGAYEQYF.

The chain is built from TRBV20-1 and TRBJ1-2; D remains ambiguous. Trimming took off 5 bases at V and 8 bases at J, with 12 bases between the two ends. Germline CDR1 DFQATT, CDR2 SNEGSKA (reference sequence). The CDR3 length is 11 residues. The DNA of the CDR3 is TGCAGTGCTCTCCGAGGAGAGGGCTACACCTTC. This sequence encodes CSALRGEGYTF.

The chain links TRBV5-4 to TRBJ2-7; 7 bases match TRBD1. The V gene's germline CDR1 is SGHNT and CDR2 YYREEE (reference sequence). Germline trimming cut 2 bases from V and 5 bases from J; bases unmatched to any gene: 13. This CDR3 comprises 16 residues. The CDR3 DNA reads as TGTGCCAGCAGCTTTCGCTGGGACAGCCCCGTGGACGAGCAGTACTTC. Protein: CASSFRWDSPVDEQYF. Full variable domain (outside the CDR3, taken from reference TRBV5-4 and TRBJ2-7): ETGVTQSPTHLIKTRGQQVTLRCSSQSGHNTVSWYQQALGQGPQFIFQYYREEENGRGNFPPRFSGLQFPNYSSELNVNALELDDSALYLCASSFRWDSPVDEQYFGPGTRLTVT.

The V gene is TRBV28, the J gene TRBJ1-6, with D perhaps matching TRBD1 (6 bases). The CDR3 runs to 12 residues. V dropped 10 bases and J dropped 6 bases, with 10 bases sitting between them. Germline-derived CDR1 and CDR2 are MDHEN and SYDVKM. CDR3 protein: CATQGSNSPLHF. As DNA, the CDR3 is TGTGCCACTCAGGGGTCTAATTCACCCCTCCACTTT.

The chain is built from TRBV7-8 and TRBJ1-1; unclear D gene. The V end was cut by 1 base, the J end by 2 bases, with 8 bases between. The CDR3 has 14 amino acids. Germline loops: CDR1 SGHVS, CDR2 FQNEAQ. CDR3 bases: TGTGCCAGCAGCTTAGACGGTATCAACACTGAAGCTTTCTTT. This translates into CASSLDGINTEAFF.

This clone occurred once. The same CDR3 arises from other DNA sequences in this sample as well. J is TRBJ2-2 and V is TRBV6-5; D is uncertain. CDR1 is MNHEY and CDR2 is SVGAGI in the germline V gene. There are 14 residues in the CDR3. Trimming shortened V by 0 bases and J by 8 bases, and 10 bases separated the two germline ends. The CDR3 loop reads CASSYSIITGELFF. The CDR3, as DNA: TGTGCCAGCAGTTACTCAATTATCACTGGGGAGCTGTTTTTT.

The chain recombines TRBV2 with TRBJ2-2; D is uncertain. V lost 2 bases and J 4 bases, leaving 8 bases between the germline ends. The germline V gene has CDR1 SNHLY and CDR2 FYNNEI. The CDR3 extends over 14 amino acids. The CDR3: CASSETRLTGELFF. CDR3 coding DNA: TGTGCCAGCAGTGAAACAAGACTCACCGGGGAGCTGTTTTTT. Based on the CDR3 plus reference TRBV2 and TRBJ2-2, the full variable domain is EPEVTQTPSHQVTQMGQEVILRCVPISNHLYFYWYRQILGQKVEFLVSFYNNEISEKSEIFDDQFSVERPDGSNFTLKIRSTKLEDSAMYFCASSETRLTGELFFGEGSRLTVL.

This clone was found once. The chain carries TRBV10-2 and TRBJ2-7, with 8 bases lining up with TRBD1. This CDR3 is 15 amino acids long. Germline V CDR1 and CDR2: WSHSY, SAAADI. V lost 4 bases to trimming and J lost 1 base; unmatched junction nucleotides: 6. The CDR3 loop is CASSGYGQGSYEQYF. The CDR3 region has the DNA TGCGCCAGCAGTGGCTATGGACAGGGTTCCTACGAGCAGTACTTC.

The chain is built from TRBV7-6 and TRBJ2-1, with 9 bases aligning to TRBD2. The CDR3 is 18 amino acids. CDR1 and CDR2 (germline): SGHVS, FNYEAQ. V was pared by 4 bases and J by 0 bases, with 10 bases of the junction left unmatched. The CDR3 DNA follows: TGTGCCAGCAGCTGGCCCCTAGCGGGGAAGAGCTCCTACAATGAGCAGTTCTTC. This sequence encodes CASSWPLAGKSSYNEQFF.

The chain joins TRBV6-6 to TRBJ1-5; the D gene is possibly TRBD1 (5 bases). This CDR3 spans 15 amino acids. The V end lost 6 bases, the J end lost 4 bases, and 16 bases lay between the germline ends. Looked up from germline, CDR1 is MNHNY and CDR2 is SVGAGI (reference sequence). The CDR3 protein is CASRAGGGGNQPQHF. The CDR3 DNA reads as TGTGCCAGCAGGGCGGGGGGGGGAGGGAATCAGCCCCAGCATTTT.

In regard to this clone: Sequence at one end of the junction differs from germline and may be a read error. The chain joins TRBV27 to TRBJ2-6; D may be TRBD1 (5 bases). There are 15 residues in the CDR3. From germline, CDR1 is MNHEY and CDR2 SMNVEV (reference sequence). The DNA of the CDR3 is TGTGCCAGCAGTTGGACATTTTCTGGGGCCAGCGTCCTGACTTTC. Encoded protein: CASSWTFSGASVLTF.

This clone showed up just once. The chain is built from TRBV27 and TRBJ1-2; 8 positions agree with TRBD1. The CDR3 contains 14 residues. Germline CDR1 MNHEY, CDR2 SMNVEV (reference sequence). V dropped 5 bases and J dropped 5; count of bases not matched to a gene: 7. The CDR3 coding sequence is TGTGCCAGCAGTCGAAAACAGGGGGTATATGGCTACACCTTC. Amino acids: CASSRKQGVYGYTF.

The chain links TRBV5-1 to TRBJ2-4; 7 nucleotides match TRBD1. CDR3 length equals 15 residues. Germline CDR1 reads SGHRS; CDR2 reads YFSETQ. J was trimmed by 8 bases and V by 2 bases; bases with no gene match: 10. This CDR3 reads CASSFNPGQGDIQYF. In DNA, the CDR3 is TGCGCCAGCAGCTTCAACCCGGGCCAGGGGGACATTCAGTACTTC.